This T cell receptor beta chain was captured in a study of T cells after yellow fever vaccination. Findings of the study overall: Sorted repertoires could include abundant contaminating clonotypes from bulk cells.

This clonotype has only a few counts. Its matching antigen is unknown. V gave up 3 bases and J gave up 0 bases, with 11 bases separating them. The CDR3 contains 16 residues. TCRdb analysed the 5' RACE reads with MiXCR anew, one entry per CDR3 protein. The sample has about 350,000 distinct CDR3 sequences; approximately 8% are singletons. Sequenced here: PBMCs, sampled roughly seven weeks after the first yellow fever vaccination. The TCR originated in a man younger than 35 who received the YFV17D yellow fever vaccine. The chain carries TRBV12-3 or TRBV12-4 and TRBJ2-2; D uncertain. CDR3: CASSFRVTANTGELFF. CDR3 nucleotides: TGTGCCAGCAGTTTTCGTGTGACTGCGAACACCGGGGAGCTGTTTTTT.